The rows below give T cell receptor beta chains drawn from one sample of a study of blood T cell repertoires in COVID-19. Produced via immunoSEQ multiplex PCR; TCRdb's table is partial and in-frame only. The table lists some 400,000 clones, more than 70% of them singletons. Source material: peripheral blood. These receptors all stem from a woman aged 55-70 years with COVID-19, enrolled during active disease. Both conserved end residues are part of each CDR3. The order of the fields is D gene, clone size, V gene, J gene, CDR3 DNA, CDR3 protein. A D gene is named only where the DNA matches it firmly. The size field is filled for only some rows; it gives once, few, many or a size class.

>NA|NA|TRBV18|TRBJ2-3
TGTGCCAGCTTGGGGCGGGGCCGCACAGATACGCAGTATTTT
CASLGRGRTDTQYF
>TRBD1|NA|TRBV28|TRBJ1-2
TGTGCCAGCAGCCTTTTTGGGACAGGGGGGAACTATGGCTACACCTTC
CASSLFGTGGNYGYTF
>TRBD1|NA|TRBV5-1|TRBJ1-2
TGCGCCAGCAGCATAAAGACAGGGGCCAGTCACGGCTACACCTTC
CASSIKTGASHGYTF
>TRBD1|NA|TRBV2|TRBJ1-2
TGTGCCAGCCCCTCCGGAAGGGACAGGGGGCGCCGGAACTATGGCTACACCTTC
CASPSGRDRGRRNYGYTF
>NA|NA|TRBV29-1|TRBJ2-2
TGCAGCGCCGGCGGCCAGGGGGGGAACACCGGGGAGCTGTTTTTT
CSAGGQGGNTGELFF
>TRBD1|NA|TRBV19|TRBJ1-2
TGTGCCAGTAGTGTCGACAGGGATTATGGCTACACCTTC
CASSVDRDYGYTF
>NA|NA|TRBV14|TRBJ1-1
TGTGCCAGCAGCCAAGGCTGGGGGGGCACTGAAGCTTTCTTT
CASSQGWGGTEAFF
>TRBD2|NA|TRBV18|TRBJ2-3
TGTGCCAGCTCGAGCGGGCGGGGGAGCACAGATACGCAGTATTTT
CASSSGRGSTDTQYF
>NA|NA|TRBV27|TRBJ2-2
TGTGCCAGCAGCCGATTCCGGGCCGGGGAGCTGTTTTTT
CASSRFRAGELFF
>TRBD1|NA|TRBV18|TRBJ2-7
TGTGCCAGCTCATCATCAACCGGGACAGGGGGTCCTATGGGCTACGAGCAGTACTTC
CASSSSTGTGGPMGYEQYF
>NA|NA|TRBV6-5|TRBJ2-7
TGTGCCAGCAGAGTGCGGGACTCCTCCTACGAGCAGTACTTC
CASRVRDSSYEQYF
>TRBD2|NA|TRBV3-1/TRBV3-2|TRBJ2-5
TGTGCCAGCAGCCGGCGGACTAGCGGGGGGCCACAAGAGACCCAGTACTTC
CASSRRTSGGPQETQYF
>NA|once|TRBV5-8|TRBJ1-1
TGTGCCAGCAGCTTCAAACAGGGTACTGAAGCTTTCTTT
CASSFKQGTEAFF
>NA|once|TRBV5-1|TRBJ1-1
TGCGCCAGCGGGCGGGATTCCATGAACACTGAAGCTTTCTTT
CASGRDSMNTEAFF
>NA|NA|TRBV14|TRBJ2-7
TGTGCCAGCAGCCAAGCCTGGGGCTCCGCCTACGAGCAGTACTTC
CASSQAWGSAYEQYF
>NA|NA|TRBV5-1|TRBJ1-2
TGCGCCAGCAGCTTCGGAACAACCGACTTCCATGGCTACACCTTC
CASSFGTTDFHGYTF
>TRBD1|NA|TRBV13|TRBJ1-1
TGTGCCAGCAGCAGGTACAGGGGGGAGACTGAAGCTTTCTTT
CASSRYRGETEAFF
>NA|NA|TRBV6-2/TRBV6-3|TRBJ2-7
TGTGCCAGCAGACCTTGGGGGGATTCCTACGAGCAGTACTTC
CASRPWGDSYEQYF
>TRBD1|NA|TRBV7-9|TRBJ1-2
TGTGCCAGCAGCTCTGGGACAGCCTATGGCTACACCTTC
CASSSGTAYGYTF
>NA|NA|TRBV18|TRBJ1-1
TGTGCCAGCTCACAAAACAGGGTTGGGGGCATGAACACTGAAGCTTTCTTT
CASSQNRVGGMNTEAFF
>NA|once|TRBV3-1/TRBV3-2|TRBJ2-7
TGTGCCAGCAGCCAAAACACGGCGGGGGAGCAGTACTTC
CASSQNTAGEQYF
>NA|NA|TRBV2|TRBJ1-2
TGTGCCAGCAGTGAAGACCTCGGGGGGCTCGGTGGCTACACCTTC
CASSEDLGGLGGYTF
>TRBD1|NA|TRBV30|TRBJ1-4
TGTGCCTGGAGCGGGGACAGCCCCAAGAAACTGTTTTTT
CAWSGDSPKKLFF
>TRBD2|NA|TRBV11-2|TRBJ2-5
TGTGCCAGCAGCTTAGTGACCGGGGGGGCAGAGACCCAGTACTTC
CASSLVTGGAETQYF
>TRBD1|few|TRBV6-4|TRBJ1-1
TGTGCCAGCAGTGACGACAGGGGAACTGAAGCTTTCTTT
CASSDDRGTEAFF
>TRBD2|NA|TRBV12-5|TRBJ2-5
TGTGCTAGTGGTTTGGTACTAGCGGGGGTAGAGACCCAGTACTTC
CASGLVLAGVETQYF
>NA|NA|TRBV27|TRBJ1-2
TGTGCCAGCAGTTCCCACAGCAGCGGGGACTATGGCTACACCTTC
CASSSHSSGDYGYTF
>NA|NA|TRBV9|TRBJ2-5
TGTGCCAGCAGCGTCGGGACAAGAAGGTCCCAAGAGACCCAGTACTTC
CASSVGTRRSQETQYF
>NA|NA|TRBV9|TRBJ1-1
TGTGCCAGCAGCGTAGCCGACAGGACGAACACTGAAGCTTTCTTT
CASSVADRTNTEAFF
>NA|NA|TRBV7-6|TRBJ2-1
TGTGCCAGCAGCCTGCAGGGGAGGGGGTTGGATGAGCAGTTCTTC
CASSLQGRGLDEQFF
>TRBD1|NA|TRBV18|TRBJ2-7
TGTGCCAGCTCGTCCGGGACAGGGCTGTACGAGCAGTACTTC
CASSSGTGLYEQYF
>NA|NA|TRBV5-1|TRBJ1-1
TGCGCCAGCAGCTTGGAACGGGAAGGAACTGAAGCTTTCTTT
CASSLEREGTEAFF
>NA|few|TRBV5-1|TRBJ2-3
TGCGCCAGCAGCTCCTGGGCCTCCAGTGGTAGTACGCAGTATTTT
CASSSWASSGSTQYF
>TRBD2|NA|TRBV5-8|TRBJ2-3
TGTGCCAGCAGCTTGGCCGGAGGCGGGGGGGGCACAGATACGCAGTATTTT
CASSLAGGGGGTDTQYF
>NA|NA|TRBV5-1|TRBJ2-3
TGCGCCAGCAGCTTATACAGTACTAGCACAGATACGCAGTATTTT
CASSLYSTSTDTQYF
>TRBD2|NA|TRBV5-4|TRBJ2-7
TGTGCCAGCAGCTCTGGGGGACTAGCGAGGCTCTACGAGCAGTACTTC
CASSSGGLARLYEQYF
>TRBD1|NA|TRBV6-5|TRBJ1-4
TGTGCCAGCAGGGGGACAGAGGAGGAAAAACTGTTTTTT
CASRGTEEEKLFF
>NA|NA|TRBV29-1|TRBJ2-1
TGCAGCGGACAGAGCTCCTACAATGAGCAGTTCTTC
CSGQSSYNEQFF
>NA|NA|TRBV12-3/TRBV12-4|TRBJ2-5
TGTGCCAGCAGCCGAGGGAAGGGGACCCAGTACTTC
CASSRGKGTQYF
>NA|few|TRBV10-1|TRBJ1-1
TGCGCCAGCAGTGAGTTACGGGGAACGGCTGAAGCTTTCTTT
CASSELRGTAEAFF
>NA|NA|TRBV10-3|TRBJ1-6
TGTGCCAGCAGAAGGCCGACAGACGGTTCACCCCTCCACTTT
CASRRPTDGSPLHF
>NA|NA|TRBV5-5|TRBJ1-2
TGTGCCAGCAGCCGTACATCTCTTGGAGGGAGAACCTTC
CASSRTSLGGRTF
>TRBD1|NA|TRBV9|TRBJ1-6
TGTGCCAGCAGCGCCTCACAGGGGGCGAATTCACCCCTCCACTTT
CASSASQGANSPLHF
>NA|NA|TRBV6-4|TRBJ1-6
TGTGCCAGCAGTGACGGTACTGCCTATAATTCACCCCTCCACTTT
CASSDGTAYNSPLHF
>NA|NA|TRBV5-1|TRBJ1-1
TGCGCCAGCAGCTCGGAGGGTCGGGCGACTGAAGCTTTCTTT
CASSSEGRATEAFF